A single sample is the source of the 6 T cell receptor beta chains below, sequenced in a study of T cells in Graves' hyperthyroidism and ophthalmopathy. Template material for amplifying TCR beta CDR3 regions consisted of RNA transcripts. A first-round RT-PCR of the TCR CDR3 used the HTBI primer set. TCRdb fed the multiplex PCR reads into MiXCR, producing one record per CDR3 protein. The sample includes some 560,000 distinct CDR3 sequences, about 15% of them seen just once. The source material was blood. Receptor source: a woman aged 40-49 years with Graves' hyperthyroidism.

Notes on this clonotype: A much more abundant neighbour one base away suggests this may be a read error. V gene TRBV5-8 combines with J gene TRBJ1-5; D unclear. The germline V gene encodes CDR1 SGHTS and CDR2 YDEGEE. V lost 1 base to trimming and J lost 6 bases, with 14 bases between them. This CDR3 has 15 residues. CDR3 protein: CASSLRNGLGQPQHF. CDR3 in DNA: TGTGCCAGCAGCTTGAGGAATGGGTTAGGTCAGCCCCAGCATTTT.

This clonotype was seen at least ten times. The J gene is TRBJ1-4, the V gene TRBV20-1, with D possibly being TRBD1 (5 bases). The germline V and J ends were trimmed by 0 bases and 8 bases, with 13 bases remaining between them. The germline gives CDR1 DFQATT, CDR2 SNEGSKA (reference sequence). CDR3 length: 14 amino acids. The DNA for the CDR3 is TGCAGTGCTAGAGATGTGGGGACTGGAGAAAAACTGTTTTTT. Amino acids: CSARDVGTGEKLFF.

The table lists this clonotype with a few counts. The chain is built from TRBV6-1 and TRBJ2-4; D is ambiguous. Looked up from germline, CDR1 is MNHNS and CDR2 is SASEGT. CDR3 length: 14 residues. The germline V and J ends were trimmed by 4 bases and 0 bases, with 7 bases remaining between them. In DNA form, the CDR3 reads TGTGCCAGCAGTGCATCCTTAGCCAAAAACATTCAGTACTTC. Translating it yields CASSASLAKNIQYF.

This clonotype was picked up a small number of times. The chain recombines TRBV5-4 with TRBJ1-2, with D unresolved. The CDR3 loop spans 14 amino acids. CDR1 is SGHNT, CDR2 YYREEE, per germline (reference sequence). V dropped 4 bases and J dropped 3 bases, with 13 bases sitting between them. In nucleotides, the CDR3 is TGTGCCAGCAGCCAACCGGAAAGATACTATGGCTACACCTTC. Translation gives CASSQPERYYGYTF. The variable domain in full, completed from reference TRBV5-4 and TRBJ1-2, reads ETGVTQSPTHLIKTRGQQVTLRCSSQSGHNTVSWYQQALGQGPQFIFQYYREEENGRGNFPPRFSGLQFPNYSSELNVNALELDDSALYLCASSQPERYYGYTFGSGTRLTVV.

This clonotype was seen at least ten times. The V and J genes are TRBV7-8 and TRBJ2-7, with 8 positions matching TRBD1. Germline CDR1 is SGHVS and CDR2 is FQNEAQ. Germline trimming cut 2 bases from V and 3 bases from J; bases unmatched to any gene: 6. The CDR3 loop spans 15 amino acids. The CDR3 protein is CASSLRPGQDYEQYF. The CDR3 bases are TGTGCCAGCAGCTTACGACCGGGACAGGACTACGAGCAGTACTTC.

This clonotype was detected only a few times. Here the CDR3 reads CASGRRYGYTF. For the CDR3, the DNA is TGTGCCAGCGGCAGGCGTTATGGCTACACCTTC. The V and J genes are TRBV5-8 and TRBJ1-2; D gene uncertain. Germline CDR1 is SGHTS and CDR2 is YDEGEE. The CDR3 spans 11 residues. Trimming removed 7 bases at V and 5 bases at J, with 9 bases between.